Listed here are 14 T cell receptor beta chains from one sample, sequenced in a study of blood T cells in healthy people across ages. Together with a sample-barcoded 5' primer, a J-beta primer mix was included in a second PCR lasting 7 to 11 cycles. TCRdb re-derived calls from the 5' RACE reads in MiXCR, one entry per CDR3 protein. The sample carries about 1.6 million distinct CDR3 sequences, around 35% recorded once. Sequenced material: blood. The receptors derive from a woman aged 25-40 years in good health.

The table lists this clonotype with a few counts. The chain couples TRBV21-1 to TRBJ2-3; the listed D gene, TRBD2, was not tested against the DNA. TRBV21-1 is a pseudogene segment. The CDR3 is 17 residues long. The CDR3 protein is CASSKGDPDSGTDTQYF. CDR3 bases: TGTGCCAGCAGCAAAGGGGATCCGGACTCGGGCACAGATACGCAGTATTTT.

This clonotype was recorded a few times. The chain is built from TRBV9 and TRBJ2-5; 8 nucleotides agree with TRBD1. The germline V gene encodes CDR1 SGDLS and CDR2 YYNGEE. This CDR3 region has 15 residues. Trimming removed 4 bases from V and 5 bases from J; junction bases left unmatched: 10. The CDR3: CASSTMTGVGETQYF. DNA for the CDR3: TGTGCCAGCAGCACCATGACAGGGGTTGGGGAGACCCAGTACTTC.

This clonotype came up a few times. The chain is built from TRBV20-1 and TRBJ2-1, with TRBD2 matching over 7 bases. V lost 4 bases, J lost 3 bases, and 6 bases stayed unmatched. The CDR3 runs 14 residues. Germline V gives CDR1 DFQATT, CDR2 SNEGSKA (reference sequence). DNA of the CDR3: TGCAGTGCTATCAGCGGGATGGTCTACAATGAGCAGTTCTTC. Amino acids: CSAISGMVYNEQFF.

In DNA, the CDR3 is TGTGCCAGCAGTCAGGGACAAATGAATGAAAAACTGTTTTTT. Its translation is CASSQGQMNEKLFF. This chain connects TRBV27 to TRBJ1-4, with D possibly being TRBD1 (6 bases). Germline-derived CDR1 and CDR2 are MNHEY and SMNVEV (reference sequence). The CDR3 runs to 14 residues. V was cut by 5 bases and J by 5 bases, with 12 bases left in between.

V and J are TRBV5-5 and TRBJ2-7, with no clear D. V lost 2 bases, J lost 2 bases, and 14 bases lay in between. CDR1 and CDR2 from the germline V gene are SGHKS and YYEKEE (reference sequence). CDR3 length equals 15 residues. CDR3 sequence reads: CASSFHSRIAYEQYF. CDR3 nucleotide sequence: TGTGCCAGCAGCTTTCACTCCAGGATCGCCTACGAGCAGTACTTC.

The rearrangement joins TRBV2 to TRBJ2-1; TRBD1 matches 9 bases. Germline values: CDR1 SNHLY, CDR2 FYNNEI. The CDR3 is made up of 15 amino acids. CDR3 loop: CASTTGDRGKNEQFF. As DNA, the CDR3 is TGTGCTAGTACCACAGGAGACAGGGGGAAAAATGAGCAGTTCTTC. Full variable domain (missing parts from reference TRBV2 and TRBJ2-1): EPEVTQTPSHQVTQMGQEVILRCVPISNHLYFYWYRQILGQKVEFLVSFYNNEISEKSEIFDDQFSVERPDGSNFTLKIRSTKLEDSAMYFCASTTGDRGKNEQFFGPGTRLTVL.

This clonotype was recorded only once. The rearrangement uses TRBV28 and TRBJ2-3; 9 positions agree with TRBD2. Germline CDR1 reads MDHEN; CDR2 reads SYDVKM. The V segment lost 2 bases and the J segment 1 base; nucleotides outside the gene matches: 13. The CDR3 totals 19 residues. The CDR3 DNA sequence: TGTGCCAGCAGTTTACCATCGGAGGGAGCGGGAGGAGGCACAGATACGCAGTATTTT. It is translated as CASSLPSEGAGGGTDTQYF. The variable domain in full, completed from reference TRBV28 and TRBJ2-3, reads DVKVTQSSRYLVKRTGEKVFLECVQDMDHENMFWYRQDPGLGLRLIYFSYDVKMKEKGDIPEGYSVSREKKERFSLILESASTNQTSMYLCASSLPSEGAGGGTDTQYFGPGTRLTVL.

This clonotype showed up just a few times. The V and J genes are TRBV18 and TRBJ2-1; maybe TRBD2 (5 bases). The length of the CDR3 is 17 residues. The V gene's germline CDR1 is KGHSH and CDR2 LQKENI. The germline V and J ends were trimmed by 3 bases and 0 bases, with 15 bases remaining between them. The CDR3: CASSPQKTGISYNEQFF. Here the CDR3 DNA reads TGTGCCAGCTCACCTCAAAAAACGGGAATCTCCTACAATGAGCAGTTCTTC.

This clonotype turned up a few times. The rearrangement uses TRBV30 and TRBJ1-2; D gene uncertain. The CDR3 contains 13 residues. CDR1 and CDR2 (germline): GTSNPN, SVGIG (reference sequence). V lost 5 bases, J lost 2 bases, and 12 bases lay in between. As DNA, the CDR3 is TGTGCCTGGGCCGAGGGAGGGAACTATGGCTACACCTTC. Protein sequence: CAWAEGGNYGYTF.

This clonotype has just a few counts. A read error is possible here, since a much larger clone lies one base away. CDR3 sequence: CAGRLARPEETQYF. The CDR3 DNA sequence: TGCGCCGGCAGATTAGCGAGACCCGAAGAGACCCAGTACTTC. The chain joins TRBV5-1 to TRBJ2-5, with D possibly being TRBD2 (5 bases). The CDR3 consists of 14 residues. CDR1 and CDR2 from the germline V gene are SGHRS and YFSETQ.

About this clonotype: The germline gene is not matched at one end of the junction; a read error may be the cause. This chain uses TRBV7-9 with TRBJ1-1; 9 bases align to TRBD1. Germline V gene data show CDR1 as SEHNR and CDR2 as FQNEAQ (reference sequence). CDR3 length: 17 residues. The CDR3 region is CVSSLIGTGYRNTEAFF. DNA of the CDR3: TGTGTCAGCAGCTTGATTGGGACAGGGTATCGGAACACTGAAGCTTTCTTT.

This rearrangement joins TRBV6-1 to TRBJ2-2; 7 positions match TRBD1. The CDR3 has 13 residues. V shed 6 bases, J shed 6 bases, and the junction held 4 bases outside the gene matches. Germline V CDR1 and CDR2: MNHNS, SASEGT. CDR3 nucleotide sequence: TGTGCCAGCAGAACAGGGGTCGCCGGGGAGCTGTTTTTT. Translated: CASRTGVAGELFF.

The CDR3 loop is CASSQDLIGTDTQYF. CDR3 sequence (DNA): TGTGCCAGCAGCCAAGATTTAATAGGAACAGATACGCAGTATTTT. The rearrangement links TRBV4-2 to TRBJ2-3; D unresolved. V lost 0 bases, J lost 3 bases, and 10 bases lay in between. Germline V gene lookup returns CDR1 LGHNA and CDR2 YNFKEQ. This CDR3 is built from 15 residues.

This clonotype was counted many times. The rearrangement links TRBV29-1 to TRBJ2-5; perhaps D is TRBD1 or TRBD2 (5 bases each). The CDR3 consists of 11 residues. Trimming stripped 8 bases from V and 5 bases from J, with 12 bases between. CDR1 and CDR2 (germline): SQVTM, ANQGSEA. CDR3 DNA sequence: TGCAGCCTAGGGGAGAGGGAGACCCAGTACTTC. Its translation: CSLGERETQYF. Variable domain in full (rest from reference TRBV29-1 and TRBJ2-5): SAVISQKPSRDICQRGTSLTIQCQVDSQVTMMFWYRQQPGQSLTLIATANQGSEATYESGFVIDKFPISRPNLTFSTLTVSNMSPEDSSIYLCSLGERETQYFGPGTRLLVL.